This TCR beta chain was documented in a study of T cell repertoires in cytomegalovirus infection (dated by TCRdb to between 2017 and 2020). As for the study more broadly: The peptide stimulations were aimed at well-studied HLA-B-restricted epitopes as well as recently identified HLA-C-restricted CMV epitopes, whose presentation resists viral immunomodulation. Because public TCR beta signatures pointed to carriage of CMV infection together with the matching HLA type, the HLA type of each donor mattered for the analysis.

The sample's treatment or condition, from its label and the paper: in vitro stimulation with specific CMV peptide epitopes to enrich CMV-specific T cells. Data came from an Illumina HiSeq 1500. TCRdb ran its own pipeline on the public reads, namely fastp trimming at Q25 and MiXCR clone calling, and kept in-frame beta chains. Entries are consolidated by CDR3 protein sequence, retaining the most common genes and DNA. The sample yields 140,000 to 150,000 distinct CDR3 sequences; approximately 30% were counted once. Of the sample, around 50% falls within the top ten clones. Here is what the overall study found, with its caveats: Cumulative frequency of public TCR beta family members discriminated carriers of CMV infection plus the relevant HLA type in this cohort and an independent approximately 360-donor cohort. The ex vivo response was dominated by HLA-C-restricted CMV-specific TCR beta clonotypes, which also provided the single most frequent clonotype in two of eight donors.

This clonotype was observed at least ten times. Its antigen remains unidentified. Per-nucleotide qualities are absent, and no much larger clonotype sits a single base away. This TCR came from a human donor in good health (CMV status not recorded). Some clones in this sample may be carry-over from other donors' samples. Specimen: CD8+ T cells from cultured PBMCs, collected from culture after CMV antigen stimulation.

The sequenced DNA is TGCAGCGTTGAATTTGCCGAAGGGGGCGAGCAGTACTTC. Its translation reads: CSVEFAEGGEQYF. The chain couples TRBV29-1 to TRBJ2-7; TRBD1 might be the D gene, on 6 matching bases. Taken from cysteine to phenylalanine, the CDR3 has 13 residues. The retained sequence is limited to the CDR3, 39 bases, with the frame set at the first base. CDR1 and CDR2, looked up from the germline V gene, are SQVTM and ANQGSEA. V is pared back by 2 bases and J by 6 bases, with 14 bases lying between the germline termini.